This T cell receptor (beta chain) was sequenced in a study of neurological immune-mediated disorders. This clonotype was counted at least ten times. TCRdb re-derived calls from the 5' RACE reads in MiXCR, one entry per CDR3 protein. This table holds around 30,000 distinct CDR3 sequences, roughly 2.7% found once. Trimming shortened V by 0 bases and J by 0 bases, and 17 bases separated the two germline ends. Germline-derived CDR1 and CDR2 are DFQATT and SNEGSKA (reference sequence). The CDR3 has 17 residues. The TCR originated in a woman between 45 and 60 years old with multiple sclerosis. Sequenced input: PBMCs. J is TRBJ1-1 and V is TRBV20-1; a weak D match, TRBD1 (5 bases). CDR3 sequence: CSARDWLGVKMNTEAFF. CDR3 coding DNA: TGCAGTGCTAGAGATTGGTTGGGGGTTAAGATGAACACTGAAGCTTTCTTT.